The T cell receptor (beta chain) described here comes from a study of PD-1 blockade in classical Hodgkin lymphoma. After autologous stem cell transplantation all patients relapsed, and prior brentuximab vedotin exposure differed between cohorts. Some clones are missing from TCRdb's copy, which holds only in-frame ones; the method was immunoSEQ multiplex PCR. The sample consists of approximately 98,000 clones, around 89% of them appearing once. This CDR3 has 14 residues. V lost 3 bases and J 4 bases, leaving 13 bases between the germline ends. Germline loops: CDR1 GTSNPN, CDR2 SVGIG (reference sequence).

The rearrangement joins TRBV30 to TRBJ1-5, with D uncertain. The sequencing here drew on peripheral blood mononuclear cells (PBMCs), taken before the second cycle of nivolumab. The receptor comes from a human donor with classical Hodgkin lymphoma. The CDR3 nucleotides read TGTGCCTGGAGCGCCGAGGCGGGGAATCAGCCCCAGCATTTT. Encoded protein: CAWSAEAGNQPQHF.